A single sample is the source of the 28 T cell receptor beta chains below, sequenced in a study of T cell responses to AZD1222 COVID-19 vaccine. Using immunoSEQ multiplex PCR, the repertoire was profiled, and TCRdb retains in-frame clones only, with some absent. The sample lists more than 85,000 clones; approximately 91% were seen once. The sample in question was peripheral blood, obtained on day 0 of AZD1222 vaccination. These receptors were collected from an adult in good health.

As to this clone: The same CDR3 can be traced to other DNA sequences in this sample. CDR3: CASRSGTANTGELFF. The CDR3 DNA is TGTGCCAGCAGGTCCGGGACAGCGAACACCGGGGAGCTGTTTTTT. This chain connects TRBV11-3 to TRBJ2-2; 7 positions agree with TRBD1. CDR3 length: 15 amino acids. CDR1 SGHNT and CDR2 YENEEA come from the germline V gene. The V segment lost 6 bases and the J segment 0 bases; nucleotides outside the gene matches: 4.

The V gene is TRBV29-1, the J gene TRBJ2-3; no clear D gene. Trimming took 4 bases from V and 4 from J, leaving 9 bases between them. The CDR3 loop spans 12 amino acids. The V gene's germline CDR1 is SQVTM and CDR2 ANQGSEA. CDR3 DNA sequence: TGCAGCGTTGTTAGAATTGCAGATACGCAGTATTTT. Translation: CSVVRIADTQYF.

The chain recombines TRBV6-6 with TRBJ1-2; 12 bases match TRBD1. J gave up 8 bases and V 1 base, and 5 bases lay outside the gene matches. Per germline, CDR1 MNHNY and CDR2 SVGAGI (reference sequence). This CDR3 comprises 15 residues. CDR3 in DNA: TGTGCCAGCAGTTACTTGGGACAGGGGGCTGGGGGCTACACCTTC. Encoded protein: CASSYLGQGAGGYTF.

The rearrangement uses TRBV19 and TRBJ1-5; D is uncertain. The germline gives CDR1 LNHDA, CDR2 SQIVND (reference sequence). The V end lost 4 bases, the J end lost 5 bases, and 15 bases lay between the germline ends. The CDR3 contains 15 residues. The CDR3 DNA reads TGTGCCAGTAGTAATCTGGGTTCAGGAGATCAGCCCCAGCATTTT. This codes for CASSNLGSGDQPQHF.

The chain has TRBV5-4 and TRBJ2-2, with TRBD1 as a possible D gene (5 bases). This CDR3 has 13 residues. Germline values: CDR1 SGHNT, CDR2 YYREEE (reference sequence). V gave up 7 bases and J gave up 3 bases, with 10 bases separating them. CDR3 in DNA: TGTGCCAGCGGCAGGGCAGACACCGGGGAGCTGTTTTTT. As protein: CASGRADTGELFF.

A few counts support this clone. The chain has TRBV30 and TRBJ1-1, with 7 positions matching TRBD1. The CDR3 totals 13 residues. The germline V gene has CDR1 GTSNPN and CDR2 SVGIG (reference sequence). With V trimmed by 3 bases and J by 4 bases, 5 bases remained unmatched. CDR3 in amino acids: CAWSHDRATEAFF. CDR3 DNA sequence: TGTGCCTGGAGCCATGACAGGGCCACTGAAGCTTTCTTT.

The rearrangement uses TRBV18 and TRBJ1-1, with 7 bases lining up with TRBD1. The V and J ends lost 4 bases and 5 bases, in that order; junction bases with no gene match: 7. The CDR3 covers 14 residues. Germline-derived CDR1 and CDR2 are KGHSH and LQKENI. The chain's CDR3 is CASSQRQGWTEAFF. Here the CDR3 DNA reads TGTGCCAGCTCACAAAGACAGGGCTGGACTGAAGCTTTCTTT.

This clone was seen more than once but under ten times. V usage is TRBV7-9 and J usage is TRBJ2-2, with D tentatively TRBD2 (5 bases). Trimming removed 1 base from V and 7 bases from J, with 10 bases in between. CDR3 length equals 14 residues. Germline V gene sequence: CDR1 SEHNR, CDR2 FQNEAQ (reference sequence). The CDR3 nucleotides read TGTGCCAGCAGCTTAGAGGCTAGCCTCGGGGAGCTGTTTTTT. Translation: CASSLEASLGELFF.

The chain carries TRBV6-4 and TRBJ1-1; D is undetermined. V lost 6 bases to trimming and J lost 6 bases, with 14 bases between them. CDR3 length equals 13 residues. Germline lookup yields CDR1 MRHNA and CDR2 SNTAGT. CDR3 protein: CASSSEDGAEAFF. CDR3 in DNA: TGTGCCAGCAGCTCCGAGGACGGAGCTGAAGCTTTCTTT.

V usage is TRBV5-1 and J usage is TRBJ2-7, with D possibly matching TRBD1 (7 bases). Trimming took off 2 bases at V and 6 bases at J, with 15 bases between the two ends. The CDR3 has 14 residues. Per the germline V gene, CDR1 is SGHRS and CDR2 is YFSETQ. The CDR3 spells CASSLFQGGGEQYF. In DNA, the CDR3 is TGCGCCAGCAGCTTATTCCAGGGGGGAGGCGAGCAGTACTTC.

The chain has TRBV3-1 (or the pseudogene TRBV3-2) and TRBJ1-1; TRBD1 matches 7 bases. CDR1 and CDR2 (germline): LGHDT, YNNKEL (reference sequence). The V gene end was trimmed by 4 bases and the J gene end by 3 bases; junction bases not matched to a gene: 8. The CDR3 loop spans 15 amino acids. CDR3 amino acids: CASSPGGKRYTEAFF. In DNA, the CDR3 is TGTGCCAGCAGCCCAGGGGGAAAGAGGTACACTGAAGCTTTCTTT.

The chain recombines TRBV11-2 with TRBJ2-1, with TRBD2 identical over 11 bases. With 8 bases clipped from V and 6 bases from J, the junction kept 6 bases outside the gene matches. CDR1 and CDR2 (germline): SGHAT, FQNNGV. The CDR3 has 14 residues. CDR3 amino acids: CASGTSGSLNEQFF. In DNA, the CDR3 is TGTGCCAGCGGAACTAGCGGGAGCCTCAATGAGCAGTTCTTC.

The sample holds one count of this clone. The V and J genes are TRBV9 and TRBJ1-5, with a weak D call TRBD1 (5 bases). V shed 4 bases and J shed 5 bases, with 16 bases lying between them. CDR3 length: 15 residues. Germline lookup yields CDR1 SGDLS and CDR2 YYNGEE. The CDR3 protein is CASSSSGGSHQPQHF. The CDR3 DNA reads TGTGCCAGCAGCTCCTCTGGGGGGTCCCATCAGCCCCAGCATTTT. Looking up the rest from reference TRBV9 and TRBJ1-5 gives the full variable domain: DSGVTQTPKHLITATGQRVTLRCSPRSGDLSVYWYQQSLDQGLQFLIQYYNGEERAKGNILERFSAQQFPDLHSELNLSSLELGDSALYFCASSSSGGSHQPQHFGDGTRLSIL.

The chain is built from TRBV18 and TRBJ2-6; a weak D match, TRBD2 (6 bases). V gave up 1 base and J gave up 1 base, with 8 bases separating them. The germline gives CDR1 KGHSH, CDR2 LQKENI. CDR3 length: 16 residues. In DNA, the CDR3 is TGTGCCAGCTCACCACAGGCGGGGTCTGGGGCCAACGTCCTGACTTTC. It specifies CASSPQAGSGANVLTF.

This chain uses TRBV6-2 or TRBV6-3 with TRBJ1-2, with 8 nucleotides matching TRBD1. Germline CDR1 and CDR2: MNHEY and SVGEGT. V lost 3 bases and J lost 2; bases outside the gene matches: 2. CDR3 size: 14 residues. CDR3 sequence: CASSYGDRNYGYTF. The CDR3 coding sequence is TGTGCCAGCAGTTATGGGGACAGGAACTATGGCTACACCTTC.

This CDR3 reads CASANRGPSVEKLFF. The DNA of the CDR3 is TGTGCCAGCGCCAACAGGGGGCCCTCTGTCGAAAAACTGTTTTTT. This chain connects TRBV6-5 to TRBJ1-4, with TRBD1 identical over 9 bases. Per the germline V gene, CDR1 is MNHEY and CDR2 is SVGAGI. Trimming took 8 bases from V and 8 from J; bases not matched to a gene: 12. This CDR3 is 15 amino acids long.

The chain is built from TRBV6-5 and TRBJ1-2; D uncertain. The CDR3 covers 14 residues. V was clipped by 1 base and J by 1 base, with 7 bases between them. Germline V CDR1 and CDR2: MNHEY, SVGAGI. The CDR3 spells CASSYLGSNYGYTF. CDR3 coding DNA: TGTGCCAGCAGTTACTTGGGCAGTAACTATGGCTACACCTTC.

The CDR3 DNA follows: TGCAGCGCCCAGCCGAACCAGGGGGGAACTGAAGCTTTCTTT. Encoded protein: CSAQPNQGGTEAFF. V and J are TRBV29-1 and TRBJ1-1, with TRBD1 matching 7 bases. The CDR3 totals 14 residues. Germline-derived CDR1 and CDR2 are SQVTM and ANQGSEA. V was clipped by 7 bases and J by 5 bases; unmatched bases: 13.

The chain links TRBV7-2 to TRBJ2-3, with TRBD2 matching 8 bases. The V gene end was trimmed by 2 bases and the J gene end by 5 bases; junction bases not matched to a gene: 9. The CDR3 runs 16 residues. Germline-derived CDR1 and CDR2 are SGHTA and FQGNSA. The CDR3 nucleotides are TGTGCCAGCAGCTTAATGTCGGGGGGGCTAGGAGATACGCAGTATTTT. This translates into CASSLMSGGLGDTQYF.

This rearrangement joins TRBV4-1 to TRBJ1-5; maybe TRBD1 (6 bases). The CDR3 is made up of 20 amino acids. V was shortened by 0 bases and J by 2 bases, with 23 bases between the two germline ends. Germline V CDR1 and CDR2: MGHRA, YSYEKL. CDR3 residues: CASSQESGALFGSGNQPQHF. The DNA of the CDR3 is TGCGCCAGCAGCCAAGAGTCAGGGGCCCTCTTTGGGAGTGGCAATCAGCCCCAGCATTTT.

V is TRBV5-1 and J is TRBJ2-5; 7 bases agree with TRBD1. Germline V gene data show CDR1 as SGHRS and CDR2 as YFSETQ. V dropped 6 bases and J dropped 2; count of bases not matched to a gene: 10. The CDR3 consists of 15 residues. The CDR3 region is CASTRGDREQETQYF. The CDR3 DNA sequence: TGCGCCAGCACCCGAGGAGACAGGGAACAAGAGACCCAGTACTTC. The full variable domain, with the rest looked up from reference TRBV5-1 and TRBJ2-5, is KAGVTQTPRYLIKTRGQQVTLSCSPISGHRSVSWYQQTPGQGLQFLFEYFSETQRNKGNFPGRFSGRQFSNSRSEMNVSTLELGDSALYLCASTRGDREQETQYFGPGTRLLVL.

This clone appeared once. The chain links TRBV3-1 (or the pseudogene TRBV3-2) to TRBJ1-1; no definite D call. Germline V gene data show CDR1 as LGHDT and CDR2 as YNNKEL (reference sequence). V was trimmed by 3 bases and J by 0 bases, leaving 5 bases between them. CDR3 length equals 13 residues. Here the CDR3 reads CASSHGMNTEAFF. The CDR3 coding sequence is TGTGCCAGCAGCCACGGGATGAACACTGAAGCTTTCTTT.

The rearrangement uses TRBV5-6 and TRBJ2-2; possibly TRBD2 for D (7 bases). The CDR3 has 16 amino acids. The germline V gene encodes CDR1 SGHDT and CDR2 YYEEEE. V lost 1 base and J 5 bases, leaving 15 bases between the germline ends. As DNA, the CDR3 is TGTGCCAGCAGCTTGTTGGGGGGGCCGGGAACCGGGGAGCTGTTTTTT. This gives the protein CASSLLGGPGTGELFF.

This sequence joins TRBV19 and TRBJ2-6; TRBD1 might be the D (6 bases). The CDR3 sequence is 18 residues long. Germline CDR1 LNHDA, CDR2 SQIVND (reference sequence). Trimming pared 3 bases from V and 0 bases from J, leaving 15 bases between. CDR3 residues: CASSMVGQLNSGANVLTF. The DNA of the CDR3 is TGTGCCAGTAGTATGGTCGGACAGCTCAACTCTGGGGCCAACGTCCTGACTTTC.

In the case of this clone: The germline gene is not matched at one end of the junction; a read error may be the cause. V and J are TRBV10-1 and TRBJ2-7; perhaps TRBD1 as D (6 bases). CDR3 length: 13 residues. Germline V gene data show CDR1 as WNHNN and CDR2 as SYGVQD (reference sequence). The chain's CDR3 is CASYRERPGAVDF. Here the CDR3 DNA reads TGCGCCAGCTACAGGGAGAGGCCCGGGGCGGTGGATTTC.

This chain links TRBV5-1 with TRBJ1-5, with TRBD1 matching over 7 bases. Germline V gene sequence: CDR1 SGHRS, CDR2 YFSETQ. CDR3 size: 15 residues. After removal of 0 bases from V and 11 bases from J, the junction contained 11 bases not matched to a gene. The CDR3: CASSLEGGPAKTQHF. As DNA, the CDR3 is TGCGCCAGCAGCTTGGAAGGGGGCCCGGCCAAGACCCAGCATTTT. The full variable domain, completed using reference TRBV5-1 and TRBJ1-5, is KAGVTQTPRYLIKTRGQQVTLSCSPISGHRSVSWYQQTPGQGLQFLFEYFSETQRNKGNFPGRFSGRQFSNSRSEMNVSTLELGDSALYLCASSLEGGPAKTQHFGDGTRLSIL.

This sequence joins TRBV9 and TRBJ1-6, with D unresolved. Germline-derived CDR1 and CDR2 are SGDLS and YYNGEE. The CDR3 length is 14 residues. Trimming cost V 4 bases and J 8 bases, with 13 bases left between them. Here the CDR3 reads CASSPRDRDSPLHF. The CDR3 nucleotides are TGTGCCAGCAGCCCCCGGGATCGGGATTCACCCCTCCACTTT.

The CDR3 here is CATSDFSAAETDTQYF. CDR3 DNA: TGTGCCACCAGTGATTTCTCAGCGGCGGAGACAGATACGCAGTATTTT. The V and J genes are TRBV24-1 and TRBJ2-3; D may be TRBD2 (5 bases). The ends were cut back, 1 base at V and 3 bases at J, with 13 bases in the middle. The germline gives CDR1 KGHDR, CDR2 SFDVKD. This CDR3 contains 16 residues.